Detailed here is one T cell receptor beta chain. Its matching antigen is unknown. The data belong to a study of graft-versus-host responses after intestinal transplantation. CDR3 size: 14 residues. Germline V CDR1 and CDR2: LNHDA, SQIVND (reference sequence). V shed 4 bases and J shed 8 bases, with 15 bases lying between them. The method was immunoSEQ multiplex PCR; TCRdb's version includes in-frame clones alone and lacks a portion of them. The table shows 45,000 to 65,000 clones, with approximately 94% occurring only once. This clonotype originated in a human donor who was the organ donor for an intestinal transplant. This sample comprised unstimulated CD4+ T cells sorted from spleen or lymph node cells, obtained before transplant. V and J are TRBV19 and TRBJ2-1, with D tentatively TRBD1 (6 bases). In DNA, the CDR3 is TGTGCCAGTAGTACGAAACAGGGTCGGGATGAGCAGTTCTTC. Residues: CASSTKQGRDEQFF.